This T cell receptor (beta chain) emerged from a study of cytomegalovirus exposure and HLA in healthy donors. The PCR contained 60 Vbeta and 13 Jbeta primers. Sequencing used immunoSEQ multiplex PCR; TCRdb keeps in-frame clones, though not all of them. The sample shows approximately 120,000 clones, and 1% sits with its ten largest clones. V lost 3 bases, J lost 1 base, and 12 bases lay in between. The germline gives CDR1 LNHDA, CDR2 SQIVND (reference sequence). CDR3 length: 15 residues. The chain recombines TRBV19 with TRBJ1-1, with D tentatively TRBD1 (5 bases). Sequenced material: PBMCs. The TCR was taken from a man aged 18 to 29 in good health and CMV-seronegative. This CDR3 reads CASSISRTPNTEAFF. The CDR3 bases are TGTGCCAGTAGTATTTCAAGGACACCGAACACTGAAGCTTTCTTT.